This T cell receptor (beta chain) was sequenced in a study of T cell repertoires in cytomegalovirus infection. Across the study: It can be stated that public TCR beta signatures indicated CMV infection as well as a matching HLA type.

TCRdb redid the calling of the reads with MiXCR, one entry per CDR3 protein. The table records 85,000 to 130,000 distinct CDR3 sequences, less than 25% of them present only once. V dropped 4 bases and J dropped 2 bases, with 10 bases sitting between them. Germline V lookup: CDR1 SGHVS, CDR2 FQNEAQ. The CDR3 totals 14 residues. The sequence was obtained from a human donor in good health (CMV status not recorded). Some clones in this sample may be carry-over from other donors' samples. The material sequenced was CD8+ T cells from PBMCs. This chain joins TRBV7-8 and TRBJ2-3; possibly TRBD2 for D (6 bases). The CDR3 region is CASSYSGLTDTQYF. The CDR3 region has the DNA TGTGCCAGCAGCTACAGCGGGCTCACAGATACGCAGTATTTT.